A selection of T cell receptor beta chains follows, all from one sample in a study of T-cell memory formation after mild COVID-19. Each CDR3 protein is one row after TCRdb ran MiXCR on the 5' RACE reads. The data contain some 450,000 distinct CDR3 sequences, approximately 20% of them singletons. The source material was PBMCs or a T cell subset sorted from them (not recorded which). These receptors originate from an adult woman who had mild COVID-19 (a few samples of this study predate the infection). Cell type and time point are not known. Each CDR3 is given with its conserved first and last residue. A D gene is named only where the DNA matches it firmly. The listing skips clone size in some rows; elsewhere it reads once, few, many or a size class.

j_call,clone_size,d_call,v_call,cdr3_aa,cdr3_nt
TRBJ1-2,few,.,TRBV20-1,CSARQGNYGYTF,TGCAGTGCCCGGCAGGGGAACTATGGCTACACCTTC
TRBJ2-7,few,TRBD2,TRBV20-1,CSARWEGRVYEQYF,TGCAGTGCTAGGTGGGAGGGTAGAGTGTACGAGCAGTACTTC
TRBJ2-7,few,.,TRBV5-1,CASSPANGGIYEQYF,TGCGCCAGCAGCCCGGCGAACGGGGGCATCTACGAGCAGTACTTC
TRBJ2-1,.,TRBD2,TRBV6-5,CASSYHISGGYNEQFF,TGTGCCAGCAGTTACCACATTAGCGGGGGGTACAATGAGCAGTTCTTC
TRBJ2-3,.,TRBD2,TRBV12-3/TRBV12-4,CASSTGTSEVDTQYF,TGTGCCAGCAGTACCGGGACTAGCGAGGTAGATACGCAGTATTTT
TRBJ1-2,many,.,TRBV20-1,CSPPSGQHNYGYTF,TGCAGTCCCCCATCAGGACAGCACAACTATGGCTACACCTTC
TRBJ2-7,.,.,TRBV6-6,CASKEGTEQYF,TGTGCCAGCAAGGAGGGAACGGAGCAGTACTTC
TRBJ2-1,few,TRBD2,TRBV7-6,CASSLDPGLAGGPEFF,TGTGCCAGCAGCTTAGATCCGGGACTAGCGGGGGGGCCAGAGTTCTTC
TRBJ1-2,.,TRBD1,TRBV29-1,CSVLTGDYGYTF,TGCAGCGTTCTGACAGGGGACTATGGCTACACCTTC
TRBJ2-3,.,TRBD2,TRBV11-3,CASSPLLPPSGTTDTQYF,TGTGCCAGCAGCCCCCTCCTCCCCCCTAGCGGGACCACAGATACGCAGTATTTT
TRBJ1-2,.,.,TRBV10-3,CAIRSGEAYGYTF,TGTGCCATCAGGTCAGGGGAGGCCTATGGCTACACCTTC
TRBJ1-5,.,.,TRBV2,CASSDGRVSGQPQHF,TGTGCCAGCAGTGATGGCAGGGTAAGCGGTCAGCCCCAGCATTTT
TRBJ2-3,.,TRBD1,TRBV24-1,CATSDLPGTGGKDTQYF,TGTGCCACCAGTGATTTGCCCGGGACAGGGGGCAAGGATACGCAGTATTTT
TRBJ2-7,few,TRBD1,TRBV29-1,CSLRQGPLTEQYF,TGCAGCCTACGACAGGGGCCCCTGACCGAGCAGTACTTC
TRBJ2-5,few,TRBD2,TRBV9,CASSSRTSGETQYF,TGTGCCAGCAGCTCCCGGACTAGCGGAGAGACCCAGTACTTC
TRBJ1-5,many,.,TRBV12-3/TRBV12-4,CASSSSRLRQPQHF,TGTGCCAGCAGTTCCTCGCGATTACGTCAGCCCCAGCATTTT
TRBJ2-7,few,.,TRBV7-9,CASSLAWKGDEQYF,TGTGCCAGCAGCTTAGCGTGGAAGGGGGACGAGCAGTACTTC
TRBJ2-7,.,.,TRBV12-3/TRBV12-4,CASSLEISFEQYF,TGTGCCAGCAGTTTAGAAATAAGTTTCGAGCAGTACTTC
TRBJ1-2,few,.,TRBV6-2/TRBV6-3,CASSSLAVYGYTF,TGTGCCAGCAGTTCCCTCGCTGTATACGGCTACACCTTC
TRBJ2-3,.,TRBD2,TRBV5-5,CASSMGLAGGQYF,TGTGCCAGCAGCATGGGACTAGCGGGGGGGCAGTATTTT
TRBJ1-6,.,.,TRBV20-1,CSVGGHNSPLHF,TGCAGTGTAGGGGGGCATAATTCACCCCTCCACTTT
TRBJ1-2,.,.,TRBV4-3,CASSQVSPRGSYGYTF,TGCGCCAGCAGCCAAGTTTCTCCAAGAGGATCCTATGGCTACACCTTC
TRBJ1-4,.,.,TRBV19,CASSIAGGANEKLFF,TGTGCCAGTAGCATCGCGGGGGGAGCTAATGAAAAACTGTTTTTT
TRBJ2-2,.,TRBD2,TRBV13,CASSLGLSGTYPGELFF,TGTGCCAGCAGCTTAGGCCTAAGCGGGACCTACCCCGGGGAGCTGTTTTTT
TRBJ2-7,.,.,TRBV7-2,CASSKRGGPSSRSYEQYF,TGTGCCAGCAGCAAACGAGGCGGGCCTAGCTCGCGGTCCTACGAGCAGTACTTC
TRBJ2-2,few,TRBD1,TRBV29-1,CSVLPRDRPSGELFF,TGCAGCGTTCTCCCCCGGGACAGGCCCTCCGGGGAGCTGTTTTTT
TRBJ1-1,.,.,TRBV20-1,CSARDRQDPSTEAFF,TGCAGTGCTAGAGACCGACAGGACCCGAGCACTGAAGCTTTCTTT
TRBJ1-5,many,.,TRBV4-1,CASSPRGGQPQHF,TGCGCCAGCAGCCCTCGAGGAGGTCAGCCCCAGCATTTT
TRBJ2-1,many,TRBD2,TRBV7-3,CASSPLNSGSSYNEQFF,TGTGCCAGCAGCCCGTTAAATAGCGGGTCGTCCTACAATGAGCAGTTCTTC